The 3 T cell receptor beta chains presented below share a single source sample, sequenced in a study of cytomegalovirus exposure and HLA in healthy donors. 60 Vbeta and 13 Jbeta primers were used in PCR. Repertoires were generated with immunoSEQ multiplex PCR, while TCRdb's copy carries only in-frame clones and drops some. The sample carries approximately 160,000 clones, roughly 78% recorded once. Material: PBMCs. These TCRs come from a woman in her forties or fifties in good health and CMV-seropositive.

The rearrangement joins TRBV18 to TRBJ2-5; unclear D gene. Trimming cost V 5 bases and J 4 bases, with 11 bases left between them. The CDR3 spans 13 residues. CDR1 KGHSH and CDR2 LQKENI come from the germline V gene. DNA for the CDR3: TGTGCCAGCTCAGAATCGGGTCGAGAGACCCAGTACTTC. Residues: CASSESGRETQYF.

The chain couples TRBV2 to TRBJ1-5; TRBD1 matches at 8 bases. Germline CDR1 and CDR2: SNHLY and FYNNEI. This CDR3 region has 15 residues. The junction had 11 bases not matched to a gene; V was cut back by 6 bases and J by 7 bases. CDR3: CASRTGARVGQPQHF. CDR3 bases: TGTGCCAGCAGGACAGGGGCCCGGGTGGGGCAGCCCCAGCATTTT.

CDR3 protein: CASSFTGYGEKLFF. DNA for the CDR3: TGTGCCAGCAGCTTTACAGGTTACGGTGAAAAACTGTTTTTT. The chain recombines TRBV11-2 with TRBJ1-4; possibly TRBD1 for D (5 bases). Germline CDR1 reads SGHAT; CDR2 reads FQNNGV. The CDR3 length is 14 residues. V was pared by 3 bases and J by 7 bases, with 12 bases between.